This T cell receptor (beta chain) was profiled in a study of CD8+ T cells in alopecia areata. CDR1 is MNHEY and CDR2 is SVGAGI in the germline V gene. The CDR3 totals 12 residues. The ends were cut back, 5 bases at V and 6 bases at J, with 8 bases in the middle. cDNA serving as the sequencing template came from extracted, reverse transcribed RNA. Method: immunoSEQ multiplex PCR; TCRdb's copy keeps in-frame clones and lacks some. This table has 65,000 to 95,000 clones, around 54% appearing once. General study points: Affected scalp, especially in alopecia totalis/universalis, had a higher clonality than normal scalp did. Normal skin's resident alphabeta T cells are also sequenced in scalp samples.

Peripheral blood and lesional scalp punch biopsies came from alopecia areata patients. Separation by sorting yielded CD4+ and CD8+ T cells from PBMCs. About this clone: Its antigen is unidentified.

The clonotype originates from a human donor with alopecia areata. The sample was NKG2D-high CD8+ T cells sorted from blood. The gene calls are TRBV6-5 and TRBJ2-1, with D possibly matching TRBD2 (5 bases). DNA for the CDR3: TGTGCCAGCAGTAACGGAGGCAATGAGCAGTTCTTC. Its protein product is CASSNGGNEQFF.